Below are 21 T cell receptor beta chains sequenced from a single sample in a study of cytomegalovirus exposure and HLA in healthy donors. PCR was performed using 60 Vbeta and 13 Jbeta primers. Profiled with immunoSEQ multiplex PCR; TCRdb holds only in-frame clones, not every one. The table lists about 39,000 clones. The sequencing sample was made of PBMCs. These receptors all come from a male donor in good health and CMV-seronegative.

The rearrangement links TRBV5-6 to TRBJ1-1; D possibly corresponds to TRBD1 (5 bases). Trimming removed 3 bases from V and 1 base from J, with 7 bases in between. Germline CDR1 reads SGHDT; CDR2 reads YYEEEE. The CDR3 has 13 residues. CDR3 sequence (DNA): TGTGCCAGCAGCTACGGACAGAACACTGAAGCTTTCTTT. Translation: CASSYGQNTEAFF.

The chain joins TRBV5-1 to TRBJ1-2, with D maybe TRBD1 (6 bases). This CDR3 has 16 residues. Germline V gene sequence: CDR1 SGHRS, CDR2 YFSETQ. V was pared by 2 bases and J by 8 bases, with 22 bases between. The chain's CDR3 is CASSLTGSGRDGGYTF. The CDR3 DNA reads as TGCGCCAGCAGCTTAACAGGGTCGGGGCGAGATGGAGGCTACACCTTC. The full variable domain, with the rest looked up from reference TRBV5-1 and TRBJ1-2, is KAGVTQTPRYLIKTRGQQVTLSCSPISGHRSVSWYQQTPGQGLQFLFEYFSETQRNKGNFPGRFSGRQFSNSRSEMNVSTLELGDSALYLCASSLTGSGRDGGYTFGSGTRLTVV.

This chain connects TRBV5-1 to TRBJ2-1; 9 bases align to TRBD2. The CDR3 is made up of 15 amino acids. CDR1 and CDR2 from the germline V gene are SGHRS and YFSETQ. V was pared by 3 bases and J by 3 bases, with 4 bases of the junction left unmatched. The CDR3 sequence is CASSSGTSNYNEQFF. Here the CDR3 DNA reads TGCGCCAGCAGCTCCGGGACTAGCAACTACAATGAGCAGTTCTTC.

J is TRBJ2-7 and V is TRBV2; 9 bases agree with TRBD1. The trim removed 10 bases at V and 1 base at J, leaving 11 bases unmatched. CDR3 length: 15 amino acids. CDR1 and CDR2 (germline): SNHLY, FYNNEI. CDR3 in amino acids: CANTRGGTGSYEQYF. As DNA, the CDR3 is TGTGCCAACACCCGGGGAGGGACAGGGTCCTACGAGCAGTACTTC.

The chain carries TRBV18 and TRBJ2-7; 9 bases match TRBD1. The CDR3 spans 16 residues. Per germline, CDR1 KGHSH and CDR2 LQKENI. The V segment lost 6 bases and the J segment 7 bases; nucleotides outside the gene matches: 16. For the CDR3, the DNA is TGTGCCAGCTCGCGGACCGGGACAGGGACCGGGTGGGAGCAGTACTTC. Protein: CASSRTGTGTGWEQYF.

The V gene is TRBV5-1, the J gene TRBJ1-2; 10 bases are a match to TRBD1. After removal of 2 bases from V and 6 bases from J, the junction contained 4 bases not matched to a gene. Germline assignment: CDR1 SGHRS and CDR2 YFSETQ. The CDR3 consists of 14 residues. CDR3 DNA: TGCGCCAGCAGCTTAGACAGGGGGCTTGATGGCTACACCTTC. Translated, it gives CASSLDRGLDGYTF. Full variable domain (remainder filled in from reference TRBV5-1 and TRBJ1-2): KAGVTQTPRYLIKTRGQQVTLSCSPISGHRSVSWYQQTPGQGLQFLFEYFSETQRNKGNFPGRFSGRQFSNSRSEMNVSTLELGDSALYLCASSLDRGLDGYTFGSGTRLTVV.

The rearrangement links TRBV7-2 to TRBJ1-1, with D hard to call. V was clipped by 1 base and J by 0 bases, with 18 bases between them. This CDR3 spans 18 amino acids. The V gene's germline CDR1 is SGHTA and CDR2 FQGNSA. The CDR3 region has the DNA TGTGCCAGCAGCTTAGAGGGTGGGCCGGGATACATGAACACTGAAGCTTTCTTT. Protein product: CASSLEGGPGYMNTEAFF.

This chain joins TRBV13 and TRBJ2-7; TRBD1 agrees at 7 bases. This CDR3 has 14 residues. Germline loops: CDR1 PRHDT, CDR2 FYEKMQ (reference sequence). V lost 5 bases and J lost 6; bases outside the gene matches: 10. The CDR3 is CASSRGTAPGEQYF. CDR3 bases: TGTGCCAGCAGCAGAGGGACAGCCCCTGGCGAGCAGTACTTC.

CDR3 sequence reads: CASSGRGGPMFF. CDR3 nucleotides: TGTGCCAGCAGCGGCAGGGGCGGGCCCATGTTTTTT. The chain uses TRBV9 and TRBJ1-4; tentative D call: TRBD1 (6 bases). Trimming stripped 3 bases from V and 15 bases from J, with 15 bases between. The CDR3 contains 12 residues. Germline CDR1 reads SGDLS; CDR2 reads YYNGEE.

This sequence joins TRBV2 and TRBJ1-5; possibly TRBD1 for D (5 bases). Per germline, CDR1 SNHLY and CDR2 FYNNEI. Deletions cut 6 bases from V and 7 bases from J, with 13 bases between. This CDR3 is built from 13 residues. DNA of the CDR3: TGTGCCAGCAGCGGCGGGGGGGTGCAGCCCCAGCATTTT. It yields the protein CASSGGGVQPQHF.

This rearrangement joins TRBV7-9 to TRBJ1-4, with 9 bases fitting TRBD1. The junction had 11 bases not matched to a gene; V was cut back by 8 bases and J by 1 base. The CDR3 is made up of 17 amino acids. Germline values: CDR1 SEHNR, CDR2 FQNEAQ (reference sequence). As DNA, the CDR3 is TGTGCCAGCGGGGACCGGGACAGGGAGGGAACTAATGAAAAACTGTTTTTT. This encodes CASGDRDREGTNEKLFF.

V is TRBV15 and J is TRBJ2-7; D might be TRBD2 (6 bases). V lost 10 bases to trimming and J lost 0 bases, with 13 bases between them. The CDR3 length is 13 residues. Germline V gene lookup returns CDR1 LNHNV and CDR2 YYDKDF (reference sequence). The CDR3 nucleotides read TGTGCCATCGGACCAGCGGGCTCCTACGAGCAGTACTTC. Translating it yields CAIGPAGSYEQYF.

The V call is TRBV19, the J call TRBJ2-7, with D possibly TRBD2 on 6 matching bases. This CDR3 has 15 residues. Per germline, CDR1 LNHDA and CDR2 SQIVND (reference sequence). The V end was cut by 3 bases, the J end by 3 bases, with 15 bases between. The CDR3 coding sequence is TGTGCCAGTAGTATTGCCGGGGGTGGTTTCTACGAGCAGTACTTC. It yields the protein CASSIAGGGFYEQYF.

The rearrangement uses TRBV2 and TRBJ1-6; D may be TRBD1 (5 bases). The CDR3 spans 15 residues. Trimming removed 7 bases at V and 7 bases at J, with 17 bases between. CDR1 and CDR2 (germline): SNHLY, FYNNEI. CDR3 nucleotides: TGTGCCAGCAACAGCCAGGGTTGGACGAATTCACCCCTCCACTTT. Residues: CASNSQGWTNSPLHF.

The chain uses TRBV5-1 and TRBJ2-7; 11 positions match TRBD1. V shed 4 bases and J 3 bases; nucleotides not matched to a gene: 3. Per the germline V gene, CDR1 is SGHRS and CDR2 is YFSETQ. This CDR3 is 14 amino acids long. DNA of the CDR3: TGCGCCAGCAGCCGGACAGGGGGCGGCTACGAGCAGTACTTC. Translation gives CASSRTGGGYEQYF.

The rearrangement links TRBV28 to TRBJ1-1, with D perhaps matching TRBD1 (5 bases). The V end lost 3 bases, the J end lost 0 bases, and 8 bases lay between the germline ends. Per the germline V gene, CDR1 is MDHEN and CDR2 is SYDVKM. The CDR3 extends over 14 amino acids. CDR3 protein: CASSLQGMNTEAFF. For the CDR3, the DNA is TGTGCCAGCAGTTTGCAGGGCATGAACACTGAAGCTTTCTTT.

V is TRBV7-9 and J is TRBJ1-1, with no clear D. Trimming left V 5 bases short and J 2 bases short, with 9 bases between. The CDR3 length is 13 residues. Germline V gene lookup returns CDR1 SEHNR and CDR2 FQNEAQ (reference sequence). The CDR3 loop reads CASSEVVNTEAFF. The DNA for the CDR3 is TGTGCCAGCAGCGAGGTGGTTAACACTGAAGCTTTCTTT.

V gene TRBV5-1 combines with J gene TRBJ1-2; D gene uncertain. Trimming pared 4 bases from V and 4 bases from J, leaving 17 bases between. CDR1 and CDR2 (germline): SGHRS, YFSETQ. This CDR3 is 15 amino acids long. The CDR3 here is CASSISDEGFYGYTF. For the CDR3, the DNA is TGCGCCAGCAGCATTTCCGACGAGGGATTCTATGGCTACACCTTC.

The CDR3: CASSLMGDMNTEAFF. CDR3 nucleotides: TGTGCCAGCAGCTTGATGGGGGACATGAACACTGAAGCTTTCTTT. The chain uses TRBV7-6 and TRBJ1-1; D may be TRBD1 (6 bases). CDR1 is SGHVS, CDR2 FNYEAQ, per germline. The CDR3 length is 15 residues. The V end lost 3 bases, the J end lost 0 bases, and 11 bases lay between the germline ends.

The chain employs TRBV6-6 and TRBJ1-5; 9 nucleotides agree with TRBD1. V shed 2 bases and J 3 bases; nucleotides not matched to a gene: 2. The germline CDR1 and CDR2 sequences are MNHNY and SVGAGI (reference sequence). The CDR3 is 15 amino acids. The CDR3 protein is CASSYGTGPNQPQHF. The CDR3 DNA sequence: TGTGCCAGCAGTTACGGGACAGGGCCCAATCAGCCCCAGCATTTT.

The chain uses TRBV11-2 and TRBJ2-5, with no clear D. This CDR3 comprises 16 residues. Trimming pared 1 base from V and 2 bases from J, leaving 14 bases between. Germline V gene lookup returns CDR1 SGHAT and CDR2 FQNNGV. CDR3 residues: CASSLGARHFQETQYF. In DNA form, the CDR3 reads TGTGCCAGCAGCTTAGGGGCTCGCCACTTTCAAGAGACCCAGTACTTC.